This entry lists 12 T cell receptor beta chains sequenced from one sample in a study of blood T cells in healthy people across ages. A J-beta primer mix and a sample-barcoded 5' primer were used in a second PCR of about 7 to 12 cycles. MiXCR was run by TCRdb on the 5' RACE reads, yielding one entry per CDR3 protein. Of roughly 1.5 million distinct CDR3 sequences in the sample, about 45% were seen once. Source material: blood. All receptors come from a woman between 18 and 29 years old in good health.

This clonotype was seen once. CDR3 loop: CASSPLTGGPGEQFF. CDR3 nucleotides: TGTGCCAGCAGTCCCCTAACGGGGGGGCCTGGTGAGCAGTTCTTC. The V and J genes are TRBV28 and TRBJ2-1; 8 nucleotides align to TRBD2. J lost 9 bases, V lost 5 bases, and 12 bases had no gene match. The CDR3 runs 15 residues. Germline V gives CDR1 MDHEN, CDR2 SYDVKM.

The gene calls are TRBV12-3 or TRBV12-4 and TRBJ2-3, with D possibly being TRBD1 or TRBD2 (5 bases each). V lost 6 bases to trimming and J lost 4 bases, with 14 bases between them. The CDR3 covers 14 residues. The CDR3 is CASRGPQRADTQYF. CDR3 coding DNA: TGTGCCAGCAGGGGACCCCAGCGTGCAGATACGCAGTATTTT.

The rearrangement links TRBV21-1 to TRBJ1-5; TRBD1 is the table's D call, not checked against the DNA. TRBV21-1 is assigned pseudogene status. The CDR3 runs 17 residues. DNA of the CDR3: TGTGCCAGCCCACCGGGCCGGACAAGGGTTCACAATCAGCCCCAGCATTTT. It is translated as CASPPGRTRVHNQPQHF.

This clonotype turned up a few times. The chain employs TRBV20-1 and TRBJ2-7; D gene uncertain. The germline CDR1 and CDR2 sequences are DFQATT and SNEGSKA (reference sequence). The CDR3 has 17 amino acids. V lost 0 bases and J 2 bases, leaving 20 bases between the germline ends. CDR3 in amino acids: CSARDRARYGSTYEQYF. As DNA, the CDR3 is TGCAGTGCTAGAGATCGAGCGCGTTACGGGTCGACCTACGAGCAGTACTTC.

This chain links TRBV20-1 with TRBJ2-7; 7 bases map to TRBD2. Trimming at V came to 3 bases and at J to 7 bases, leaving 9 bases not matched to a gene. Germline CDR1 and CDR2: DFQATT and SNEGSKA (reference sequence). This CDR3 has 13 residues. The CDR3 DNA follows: TGCAGTGCTAGTACGGGGGAGGGTTGGGAGCAGTACTTC. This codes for CSASTGEGWEQYF.

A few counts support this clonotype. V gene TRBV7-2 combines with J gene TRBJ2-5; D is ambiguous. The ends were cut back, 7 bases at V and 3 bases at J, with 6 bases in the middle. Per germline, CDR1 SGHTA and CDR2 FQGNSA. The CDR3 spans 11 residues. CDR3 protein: CASTPEETQYF. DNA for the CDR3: TGTGCCAGCACCCCGGAAGAGACCCAGTACTTC.

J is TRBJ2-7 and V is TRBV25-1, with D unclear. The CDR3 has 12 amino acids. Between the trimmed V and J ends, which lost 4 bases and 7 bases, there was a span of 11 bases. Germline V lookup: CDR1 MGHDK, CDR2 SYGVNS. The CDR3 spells CASSGSLNEQYF. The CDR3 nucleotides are TGTGCCAGCAGTGGTAGTCTGAATGAGCAGTACTTC.

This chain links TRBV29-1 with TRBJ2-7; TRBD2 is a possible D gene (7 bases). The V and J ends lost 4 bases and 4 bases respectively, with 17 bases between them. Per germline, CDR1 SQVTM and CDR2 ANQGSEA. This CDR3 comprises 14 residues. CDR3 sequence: CSVGQAVGGYEQYF. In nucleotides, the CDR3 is TGCAGCGTTGGACAGGCAGTCGGGGGGTACGAGCAGTACTTC.

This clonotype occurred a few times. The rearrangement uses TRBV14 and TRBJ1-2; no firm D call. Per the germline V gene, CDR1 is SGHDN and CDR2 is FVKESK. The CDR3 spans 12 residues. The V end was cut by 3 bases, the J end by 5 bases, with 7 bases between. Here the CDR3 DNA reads TGTGCCAGCAGCCACTCTCAGTATGGCTACACCTTC. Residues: CASSHSQYGYTF.

The CDR3 DNA follows: TGTGCCAGCAGGGGAACCGGGACAGGGTATAATGGCTACACCTTC. The encoded protein is CASRGTGTGYNGYTF. This chain joins TRBV6-5 and TRBJ1-2; 9 bases map to TRBD1. The junction had 11 bases not matched to a gene; V was cut back by 6 bases and J by 6 bases. Germline lookup yields CDR1 MNHEY and CDR2 SVGAGI. CDR3 size: 15 residues.

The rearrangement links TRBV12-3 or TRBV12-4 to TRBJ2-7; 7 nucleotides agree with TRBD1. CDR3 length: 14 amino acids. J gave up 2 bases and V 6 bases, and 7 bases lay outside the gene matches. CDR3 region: CASRARGSTYEQYF. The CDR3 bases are TGTGCCAGCAGGGCCAGGGGGAGTACCTACGAGCAGTACTTC.

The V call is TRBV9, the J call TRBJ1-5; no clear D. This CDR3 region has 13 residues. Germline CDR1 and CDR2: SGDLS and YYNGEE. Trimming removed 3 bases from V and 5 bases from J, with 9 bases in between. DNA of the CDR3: TGTGCCAGCAGCGAGGACGGCTATCAGCCCCAGCATTTT. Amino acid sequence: CASSEDGYQPQHF.